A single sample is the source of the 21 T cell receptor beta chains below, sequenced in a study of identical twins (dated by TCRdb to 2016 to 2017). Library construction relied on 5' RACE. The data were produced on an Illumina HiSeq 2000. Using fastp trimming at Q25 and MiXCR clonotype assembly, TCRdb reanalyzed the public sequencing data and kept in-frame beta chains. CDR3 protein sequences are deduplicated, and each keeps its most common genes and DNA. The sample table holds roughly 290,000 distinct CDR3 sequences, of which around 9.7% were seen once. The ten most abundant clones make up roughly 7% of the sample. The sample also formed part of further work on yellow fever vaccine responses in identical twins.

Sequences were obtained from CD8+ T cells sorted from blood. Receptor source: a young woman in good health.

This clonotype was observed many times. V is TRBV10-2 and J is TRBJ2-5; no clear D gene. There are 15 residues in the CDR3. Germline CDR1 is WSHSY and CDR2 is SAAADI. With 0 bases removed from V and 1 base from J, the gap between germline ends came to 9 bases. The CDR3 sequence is CASSESWSAQETQYF. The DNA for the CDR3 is TGCGCCAGCAGTGAGTCGTGGTCTGCCCAAGAGACCCAGTACTTC.

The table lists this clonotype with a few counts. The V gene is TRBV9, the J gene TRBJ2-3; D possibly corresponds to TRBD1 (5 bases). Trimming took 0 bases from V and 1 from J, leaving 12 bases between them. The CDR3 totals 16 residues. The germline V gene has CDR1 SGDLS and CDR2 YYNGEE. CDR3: CASSVERGDRTDTQYF. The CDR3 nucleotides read TGTGCCAGCAGCGTAGAAAGGGGCGACCGCACAGATACGCAGTATTTT.

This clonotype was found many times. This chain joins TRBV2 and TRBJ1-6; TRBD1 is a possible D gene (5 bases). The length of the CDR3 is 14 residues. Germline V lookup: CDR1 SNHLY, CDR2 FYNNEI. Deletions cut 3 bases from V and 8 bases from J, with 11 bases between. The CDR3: CASSDRDAHSPLHF. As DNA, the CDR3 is TGTGCCAGCAGTGACAGGGATGCTCATTCACCCCTCCACTTT.

Written as DNA, the CDR3 is TGTGCCAGCAGCTTGATGACTAGCGGGGGAGGCACAGATACGCAGTATTTT. As protein: CASSLMTSGGGTDTQYF. The chain uses TRBV5-6 and TRBJ2-3, with 12 bases matching TRBD2. Trimming removed 1 base from V and 1 base from J; junction bases left unmatched: 4. This CDR3 is built from 17 residues. In germline, CDR1 is SGHDT, CDR2 YYEEEE.

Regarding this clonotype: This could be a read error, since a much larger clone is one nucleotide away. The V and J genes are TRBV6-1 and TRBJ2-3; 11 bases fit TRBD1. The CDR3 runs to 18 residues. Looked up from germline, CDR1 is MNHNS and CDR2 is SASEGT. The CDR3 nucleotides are TGTGCCAGCAGTGCCGGGACAGGGGGGACCCCCTTCACAGATACGCGGTATTTT. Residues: CASSAGTGGTPFTDTRYF.

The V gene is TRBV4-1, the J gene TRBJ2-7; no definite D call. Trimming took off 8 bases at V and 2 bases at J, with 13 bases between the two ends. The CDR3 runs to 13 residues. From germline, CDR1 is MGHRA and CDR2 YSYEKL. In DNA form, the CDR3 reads TGCGCCAGCGGCCCCCTGGTGACCTACGAGCAGTACTTC. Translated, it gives CASGPLVTYEQYF.

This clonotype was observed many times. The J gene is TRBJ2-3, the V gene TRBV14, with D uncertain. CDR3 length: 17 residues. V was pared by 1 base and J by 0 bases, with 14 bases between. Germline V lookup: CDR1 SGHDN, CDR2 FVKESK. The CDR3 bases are TGTGCCAGCAGCCAAGGTTTCCAGGCCTCTAGCACAGATACGCAGTATTTT. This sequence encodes CASSQGFQASSTDTQYF.

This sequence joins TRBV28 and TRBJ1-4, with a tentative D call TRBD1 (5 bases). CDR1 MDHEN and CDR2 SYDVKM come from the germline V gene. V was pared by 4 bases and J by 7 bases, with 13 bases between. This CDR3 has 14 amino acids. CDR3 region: CASSSPIGTEKLFF. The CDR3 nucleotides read TGTGCCAGCAGTTCCCCCATTGGGACTGAAAAACTGTTTTTT.

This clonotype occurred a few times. CDR3 protein: CASSLKPDGGYTF. CDR3 nucleotide sequence: TGCGCCAGCAGCTTAAAGCCAGACGGGGGCTACACCTTC. The chain is built from TRBV5-1 and TRBJ1-2, with D uncertain. The CDR3 loop spans 13 amino acids. V was shortened by 2 bases and J by 8 bases, with 13 bases between the two germline ends. The V gene's germline CDR1 is SGHRS and CDR2 YFSETQ.

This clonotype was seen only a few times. CDR3 residues: CASSQGPGLAAYEQYF. The CDR3 DNA is TGTGCCAGCAGCCAGGGCCCGGGACTAGCGGCCTACGAGCAGTACTTC. J is TRBJ2-7 and V is TRBV14; TRBD2 matches at 11 bases. V shed 3 bases and J 2 bases; nucleotides not matched to a gene: 6. Per the germline V gene, CDR1 is SGHDN and CDR2 is FVKESK. This CDR3 region has 16 residues.

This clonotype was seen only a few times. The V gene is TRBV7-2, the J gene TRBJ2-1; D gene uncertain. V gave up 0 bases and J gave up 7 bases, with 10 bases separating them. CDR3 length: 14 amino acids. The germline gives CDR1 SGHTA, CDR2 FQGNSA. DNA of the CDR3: TGTGCCAGCAGCTTAGCGCCCCCTAGGAATGAGCAGTTCTTC. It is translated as CASSLAPPRNEQFF.

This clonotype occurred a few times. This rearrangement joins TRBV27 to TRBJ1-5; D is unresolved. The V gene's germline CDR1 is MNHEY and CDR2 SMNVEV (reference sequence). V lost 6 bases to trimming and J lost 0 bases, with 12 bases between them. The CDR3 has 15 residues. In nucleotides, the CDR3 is TGTGCCAGCAGCAGCCGGACGGATAGCAATCAGCCCCAGCATTTT. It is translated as CASSSRTDSNQPQHF.

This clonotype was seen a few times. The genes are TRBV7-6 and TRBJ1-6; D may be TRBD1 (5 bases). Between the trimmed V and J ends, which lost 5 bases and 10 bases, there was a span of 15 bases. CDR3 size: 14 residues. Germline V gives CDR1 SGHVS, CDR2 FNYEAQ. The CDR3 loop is CASSPHSRDSPLHF. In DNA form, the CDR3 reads TGTGCCAGCAGCCCTCACTCCCGGGACTCACCCCTCCACTTT.

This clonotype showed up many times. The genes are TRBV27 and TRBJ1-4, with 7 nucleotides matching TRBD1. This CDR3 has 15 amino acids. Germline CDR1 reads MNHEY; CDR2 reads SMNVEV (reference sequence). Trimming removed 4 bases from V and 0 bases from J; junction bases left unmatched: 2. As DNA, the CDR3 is TGTGCCAGCAGTTCCCAGGGGGCAACTAATGAAAAACTGTTTTTT. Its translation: CASSSQGATNEKLFF. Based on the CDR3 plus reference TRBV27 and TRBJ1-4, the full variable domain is EAQVTQNPRYLITVTGKKLTVTCSQNMNHEYMSWYRQDPGLGLRQIYYSMNVEVTDKGDVPEGYKVSRKEKRNFPLILESPSPNQTSLYFCASSSQGATNEKLFFGSGTQLSVL.

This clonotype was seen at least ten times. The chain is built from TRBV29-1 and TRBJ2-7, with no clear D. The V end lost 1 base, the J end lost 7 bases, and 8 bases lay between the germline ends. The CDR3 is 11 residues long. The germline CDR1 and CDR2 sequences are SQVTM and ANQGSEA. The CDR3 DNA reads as TGCAGCGTTGAAGGAAGGAAGGAGCAGTACTTC. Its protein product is CSVEGRKEQYF.

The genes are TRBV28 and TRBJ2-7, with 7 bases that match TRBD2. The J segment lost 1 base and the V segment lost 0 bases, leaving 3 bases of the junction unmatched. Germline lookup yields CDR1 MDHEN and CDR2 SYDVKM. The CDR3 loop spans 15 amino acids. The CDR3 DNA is TGTGCCAGCAGTTTATGGAGCGGGACGTCCTACGAGCAGTACTTC. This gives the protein CASSLWSGTSYEQYF. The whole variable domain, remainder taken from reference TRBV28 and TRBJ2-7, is DVKVTQSSRYLVKRTGEKVFLECVQDMDHENMFWYRQDPGLGLRLIYFSYDVKMKEKGDIPEGYSVSREKKERFSLILESASTNQTSMYLCASSLWSGTSYEQYFGPGTRLTVT.

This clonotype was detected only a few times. The CDR3 DNA follows: TGTGCCACCAGCAGAGATTTAGCAGGGGCCCTGAATGAGCAGTTCTTC. Translated, it gives CATSRDLAGALNEQFF. This chain joins TRBV15 and TRBJ2-1; D may be TRBD1 (6 bases). The ends were cut back, 0 bases at V and 7 bases at J, with 16 bases in the middle. Germline assignment: CDR1 LNHNV and CDR2 YYDKDF (reference sequence). There are 16 residues in the CDR3.

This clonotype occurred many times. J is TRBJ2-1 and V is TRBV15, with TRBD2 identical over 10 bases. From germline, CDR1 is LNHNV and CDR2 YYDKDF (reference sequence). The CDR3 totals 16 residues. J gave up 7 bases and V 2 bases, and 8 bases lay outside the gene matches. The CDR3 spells CATSRTRAGGPNEQFF. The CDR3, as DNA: TGTGCCACCAGCAGAACCCGAGCGGGAGGGCCGAATGAGCAGTTCTTC.

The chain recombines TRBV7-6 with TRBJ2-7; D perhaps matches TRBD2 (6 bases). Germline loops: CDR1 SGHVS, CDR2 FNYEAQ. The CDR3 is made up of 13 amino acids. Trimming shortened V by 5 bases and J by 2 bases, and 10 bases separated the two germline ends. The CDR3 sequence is CASSKPGAYEQYF. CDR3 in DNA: TGTGCCAGCAGCAAGCCGGGAGCCTACGAGCAGTACTTC.

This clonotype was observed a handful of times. The CDR3 DNA follows: TGTGCCAGCAGCCAAGATCCCACAGGGAGGGCCACTGAAGCTTTCTTT. Its protein is CASSQDPTGRATEAFF. This sequence joins TRBV3-1 and TRBJ1-1, with D perhaps matching TRBD1 (6 bases). Germline CDR1 reads LGHDT; CDR2 reads YNNKEL (reference sequence). This CDR3 has 16 residues. V was cut by 0 bases and J by 4 bases, with 15 bases left in between.

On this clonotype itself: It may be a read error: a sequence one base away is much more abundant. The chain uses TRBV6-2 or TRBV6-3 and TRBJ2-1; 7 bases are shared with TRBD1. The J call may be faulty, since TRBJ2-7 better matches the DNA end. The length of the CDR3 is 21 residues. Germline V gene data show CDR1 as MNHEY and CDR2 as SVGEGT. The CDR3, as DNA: TGTGCCAGCAGTTACTCAGCCTCGGCGGTCGGGGACAGCCTTTTAGGTAATGAGCAGTACTTC. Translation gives CASSYSASAVGDSLLGNEQYF.